This TCR beta chain was identified during a study of early T cells in non-severe SARS-CoV-2 infection. The CDR3 runs to 15 residues. Trimming took 6 bases from V and 5 from J, leaving 17 bases between them. This clonotype was seen at least ten times. MiXCR, applied by TCRdb to the 5' RACE reads, yields one record per CDR3 protein. This sample has about 77,000 distinct CDR3 sequences, with approximately 12% found just once. This TCR came from an adult who was a healthcare worker with PCR-confirmed SARS-CoV-2 infection or an uninfected control (not recorded which). The donor label of this sample is uncertain. The chain employs TRBV12-3 or TRBV12-4 and TRBJ1-5; D remains unclear. Sequenced here: whole blood, sampled at baseline. The CDR3 DNA reads TGTGCCAGCAGACCGTTTGCTCAGGAGGATCAGCCCCAGCATTTT. Its protein is CASRPFAQEDQPQHF.